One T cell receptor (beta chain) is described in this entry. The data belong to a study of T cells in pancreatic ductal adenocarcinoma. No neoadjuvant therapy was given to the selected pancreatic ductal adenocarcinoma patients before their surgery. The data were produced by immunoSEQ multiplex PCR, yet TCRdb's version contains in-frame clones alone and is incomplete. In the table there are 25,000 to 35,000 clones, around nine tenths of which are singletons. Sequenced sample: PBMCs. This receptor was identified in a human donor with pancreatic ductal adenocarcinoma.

This CDR3 is CASSFYTGEADTQYF. The CDR3 bases are TGTGCCAGCAGTTTTTATACGGGAGAAGCAGATACGCAGTATTTT. The rearrangement uses TRBV27 and TRBJ2-3; D might be TRBD2 (6 bases). The germline V and J ends were trimmed by 3 bases and 4 bases, with 14 bases remaining between them. This CDR3 is 15 amino acids long. The germline V gene encodes CDR1 MNHEY and CDR2 SMNVEV (reference sequence).